Sequencing of this T cell receptor beta chain was carried out in a study of identical twins (dated by TCRdb to between 2015 and 2016). For the wider study: The study deep-sequenced TCR alpha and beta repertoires from monozygotic twins, unrelated adults of various ages and cord blood to test whether fetal clonotypes persist. To rule out contamination, replicate twin experiments were performed at different times with different library preparation protocols.

Reading from cysteine to phenylalanine, the CDR3 counts 15 amino acids. The only DNA kept is the CDR3, 45 bases in frame from the first base. Trimming accounts for 1 base at V and 4 bases at J, while the number of junction bases matched to no gene is 6. The germline V gene (reference sequence) sets CDR1 to MNHEY and CDR2 to SMNVEV. Overall study outcomes, separate from this receptor: Fewer insertions were carried by abundant cord blood beta clonotypes, a similar but weaker trend appeared in young adult naive repertoires, and no such trend appeared in memory repertoires. Zero-insertion analyses could be partly confounded by invariant T cells such as MAIT and iNKT, though diverse VJ usage argued against such confounding for most clonotypes. Out-of-frame TCR alpha sequences shared between twins showed an excess of low generation-probability sequences compared with coincidental sharing between unrelated individuals. Because the same donors could not be followed over many years, the conclusions depended on cross-sectional statistical analysis. Excess twin sharing in beta out-of-frame sequences was weaker because fewer shared sequences lowered the signal-to-noise ratio. Recombination models systematically underestimated out-of-frame TCR alpha sharing in monozygotic twins but agreed with sharing between unrelated individuals.

The library was built by means of 5' RACE. Sequencing took place on an Illumina HiSeq 2000. A universal primer binding site was added through template switching, and the final cDNA carried a unique molecular identifier so that TCR cDNA molecules could be counted accurately. First-strand cDNA for TCR alpha and beta chains was synthesized from specific primers in the conserved constant-segment region. To control for contamination, each cDNA library was double barcoded with a SMART-Mk sample barcode plus Illumina barcodes. TruSeq adapter sequences along with Illumina sample barcodes were introduced in two successive PCR steps. TCR alpha and beta cDNA libraries were sequenced on the Illumina HiSeq platform with custom primers. For the original study's pipeline: Raw reads were processed with MiGEC to extract unique molecular identifiers, and MiXCR was used to determine CDR3 positions. For each individual, recombination models were inferred using an EM algorithm with the repgenHMM and IGoR tools. The tcR package in R was used for shared clonotype analysis, with sharing normalized by the product of cloneset sizes. To study raw recombination free of thymic and clonal selection effects, out-of-frame nonproductive sequences were analyzed. Clones were called with MiXCR by TCRdb after fastp trimmed the public reads at Q25, and only in-frame beta chains were retained. Every CDR3 protein is listed once, alongside the most common genes and DNA of its rows. What appears here as the V and J calls and clone size reflects TCRdb's work, not the paper's. The sample table lists some 660,000 distinct CDR3 sequences, over 8.5% of them with a count of one. In total, the top ten clones hold roughly 0.9% of the sample.

This clonotype was seen more than once but under ten times. Its antigen remains unidentified. No qualities accompany the bases; no much larger clone lies one base away. Every donor was a healthy Caucasian. Three pairs of female monozygotic twins, all aged roughly 18 to 29 years, were included in the twin cohort. The RNA used for TCR libraries was isolated from peripheral blood mononuclear cells. The same data also went into a second study, on yellow fever vaccine responses in identical twins. From the second report: According to the authors, the vaccine-induced T cell response in identical twins seemed to be partly convergent and partly specific to each individual. In the study, vaccine-responding T cell clones were precisely tracked in identical twins.

The receptor chain draws on TRBV27 and TRBJ2-7, with TRBD1 identical over 8 junction bases. The TCR originated in a young woman in good health. The sample was PBMCs. CDR3 reads: CASSLYRGFQYEQYF. The DNA is as follows: TGTGCCAGCAGTTTATACAGGGGGTTTCAATACGAGCAGTACTTC.